A single sample gave rise to the 3 T cell receptor beta chains below, sequenced in a study of T-cell reconstitution after alpha-beta-depleted transplantation in children. Library preparation (for TCRbeta) was performed with unique molecular identifiers. One entry per CDR3 protein results from TCRdb running MiXCR on the PCR reads. The sample includes about 830,000 distinct CDR3 sequences, 15% to 20% of them seen just once. The material was PBMCs, mostly from graft donor cells, obtained 360 days after TCRalphabeta/CD19-depleted stem cell transplant. The source of these receptors is a male patient between 10 and 17 years old who had a stem cell transplant for acute lymphoblastic leukemia, so the T cells may come from the graft donor.

This clonotype was counted at least ten times. The chain has TRBV10-3 and TRBJ2-7; 11 bases fit TRBD1. Germline V gene data show CDR1 as ENHRY and CDR2 as SYGVKD. The CDR3 spans 15 residues. After removal of 1 base from V and 3 bases from J, the junction contained 2 bases not matched to a gene. The CDR3 nucleotides are TGTGCCATCAGTGAGTGGGGGACAGGGGGCTACGAGCAGTACTTC. Its protein product is CAISEWGTGGYEQYF.

This clonotype occurred a few times. V is TRBV7-8 and J is TRBJ1-1; D is ambiguous. Trimming shortened V by 1 base and J by 1 base, and 10 bases separated the two germline ends. Germline V lookup: CDR1 SGHVS, CDR2 FQNEAQ. The CDR3 has 15 amino acids. CDR3 region: CASSLGILKNTEAFF. The CDR3 nucleotides are TGTGCCAGCAGCTTAGGGATTCTGAAGAACACTGAAGCTTTCTTT.

This clonotype occurred a few times. The genes are TRBV6-5 and TRBJ2-7; the match to TRBD1 covers 8 bases. This CDR3 region has 15 residues. Germline V CDR1 and CDR2: MNHEY, SVGAGI. The ends lost 0 bases at V and 7 bases at J; junction bases unmatched: 8. As DNA, the CDR3 is TGTGCCAGCAGTTACTCCGCGACAGGGGTGAGGGAGCAGTACTTC. This gives the protein CASSYSATGVREQYF.